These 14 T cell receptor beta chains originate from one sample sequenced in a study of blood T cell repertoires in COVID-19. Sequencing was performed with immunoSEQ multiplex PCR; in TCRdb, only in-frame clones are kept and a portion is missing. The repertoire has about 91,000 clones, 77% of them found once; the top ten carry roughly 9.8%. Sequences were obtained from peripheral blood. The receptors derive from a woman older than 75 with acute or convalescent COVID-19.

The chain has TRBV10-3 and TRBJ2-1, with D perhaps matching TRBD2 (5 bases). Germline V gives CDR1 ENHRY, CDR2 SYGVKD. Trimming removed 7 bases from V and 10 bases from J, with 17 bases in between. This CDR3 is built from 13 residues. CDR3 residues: CAINEGLFQEQFF. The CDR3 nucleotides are TGTGCCATCAACGAAGGACTCTTCCAGGAGCAGTTCTTC.

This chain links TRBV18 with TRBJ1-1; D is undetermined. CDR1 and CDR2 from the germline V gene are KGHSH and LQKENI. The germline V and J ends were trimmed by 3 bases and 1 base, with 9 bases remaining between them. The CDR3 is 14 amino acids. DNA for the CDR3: TGTGCCAGCTCACCGTTCACAGAGAACACTGAAGCTTTCTTT. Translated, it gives CASSPFTENTEAFF.

CDR3 coding DNA: TGTGCCAGCAGCCAAGATTTTAACGGGGAGACCCAGTACTTC. Translating gives CASSQDFNGETQYF. The J gene is TRBJ2-5, the V gene TRBV4-2; D unclear. V was trimmed by 0 bases and J by 5 bases, leaving 10 bases between them. The CDR3 consists of 14 residues. Germline-derived CDR1 and CDR2 are LGHNA and YNFKEQ.

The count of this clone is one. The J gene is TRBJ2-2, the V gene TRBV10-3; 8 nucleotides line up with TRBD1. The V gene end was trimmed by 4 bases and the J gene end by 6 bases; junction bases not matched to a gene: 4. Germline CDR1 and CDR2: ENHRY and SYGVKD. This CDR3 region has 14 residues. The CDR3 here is CAISVDRAAGELFF. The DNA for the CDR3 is TGTGCCATCAGTGTGGACAGGGCGGCCGGGGAGCTGTTTTTT.

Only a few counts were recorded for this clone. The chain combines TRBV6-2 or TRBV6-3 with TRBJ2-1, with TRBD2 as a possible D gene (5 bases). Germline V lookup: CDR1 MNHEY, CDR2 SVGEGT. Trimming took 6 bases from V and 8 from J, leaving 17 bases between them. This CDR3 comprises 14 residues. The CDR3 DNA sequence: TGTGCCAGCAGCTATTCGAGGGTCGTCGATGAGCAGTTCTTC. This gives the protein CASSYSRVVDEQFF.

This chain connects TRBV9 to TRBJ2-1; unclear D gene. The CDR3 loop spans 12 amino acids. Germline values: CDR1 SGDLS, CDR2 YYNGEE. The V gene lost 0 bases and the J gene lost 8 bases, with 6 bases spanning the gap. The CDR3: CASSVAFYEQFF. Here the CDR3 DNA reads TGTGCCAGCAGCGTAGCGTTCTATGAGCAGTTCTTC.

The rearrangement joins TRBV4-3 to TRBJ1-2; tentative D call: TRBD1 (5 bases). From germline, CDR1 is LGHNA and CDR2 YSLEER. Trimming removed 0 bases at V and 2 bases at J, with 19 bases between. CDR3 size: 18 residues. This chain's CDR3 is CASSQDPLTGGKNYGYTF. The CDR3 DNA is TGCGCCAGCAGCCAAGATCCCCTAACGGGGGGTAAAAACTATGGCTACACCTTC.

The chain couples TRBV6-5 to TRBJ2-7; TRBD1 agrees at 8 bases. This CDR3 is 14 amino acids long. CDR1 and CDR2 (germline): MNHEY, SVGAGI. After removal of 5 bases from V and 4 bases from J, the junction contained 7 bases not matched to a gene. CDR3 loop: CASSRTGMVYEQYF. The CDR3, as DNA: TGTGCCAGCAGTAGGACAGGGATGGTATACGAGCAGTACTTC.

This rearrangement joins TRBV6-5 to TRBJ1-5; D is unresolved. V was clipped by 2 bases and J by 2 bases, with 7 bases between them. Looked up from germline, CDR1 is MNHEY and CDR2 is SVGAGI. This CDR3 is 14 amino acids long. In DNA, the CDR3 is TGTGCCAGCAGTTACGGGCCGGGCAATCAGCCCCAGCATTTT. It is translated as CASSYGPGNQPQHF.

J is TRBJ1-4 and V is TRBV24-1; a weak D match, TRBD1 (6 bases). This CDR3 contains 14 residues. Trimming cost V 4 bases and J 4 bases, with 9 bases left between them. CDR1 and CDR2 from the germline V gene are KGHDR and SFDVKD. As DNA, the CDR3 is TGTGCCACCAGTGACGACAGGAATAATGAAAAACTGTTTTTT. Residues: CATSDDRNNEKLFF.

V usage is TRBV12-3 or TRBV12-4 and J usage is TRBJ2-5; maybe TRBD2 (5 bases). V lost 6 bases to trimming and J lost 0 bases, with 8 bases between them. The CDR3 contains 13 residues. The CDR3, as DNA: TGTGCCAGCAGATCGGGGTACCAAGAGACCCAGTACTTC. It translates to CASRSGYQETQYF.

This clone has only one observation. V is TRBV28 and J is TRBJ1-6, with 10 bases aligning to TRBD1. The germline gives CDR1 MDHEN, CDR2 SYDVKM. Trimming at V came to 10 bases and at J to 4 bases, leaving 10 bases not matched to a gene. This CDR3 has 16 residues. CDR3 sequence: CATRQGAFGYNSPLHF. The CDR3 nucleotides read TGTGCCACCCGACAGGGGGCGTTTGGTTATAATTCACCCCTCCACTTT.

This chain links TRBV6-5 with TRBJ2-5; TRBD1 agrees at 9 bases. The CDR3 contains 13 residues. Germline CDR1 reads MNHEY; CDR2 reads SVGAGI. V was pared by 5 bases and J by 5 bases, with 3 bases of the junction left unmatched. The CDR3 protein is CASSPTGGETQYF. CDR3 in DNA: TGTGCCAGCAGTCCAACAGGGGGCGAGACCCAGTACTTC.

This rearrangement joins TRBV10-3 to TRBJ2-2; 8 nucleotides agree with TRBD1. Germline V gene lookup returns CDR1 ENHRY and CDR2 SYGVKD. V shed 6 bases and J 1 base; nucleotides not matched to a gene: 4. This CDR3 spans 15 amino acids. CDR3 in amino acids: CAIRTTGENTGELFF. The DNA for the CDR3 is TGTGCCATCAGGACGACAGGGGAGAACACCGGGGAGCTGTTTTTT.